The clone carrying this T cell receptor (beta chain) was seen many times. Preparation of the TCRbeta library involved a method that used unique molecular identifiers. TCRdb re-analysed the PCR reads in MiXCR, keeping a single row per CDR3 protein. The table records about 690,000 distinct CDR3 sequences, roughly 15% of them present only once. The source of the sample is a study of T-cell reconstitution after alpha-beta-depleted transplantation in children. This CDR3 is built from 14 residues. Trimming took off 3 bases at V and 7 bases at J, with 19 bases between the two ends. Per germline, CDR1 DFQATT and CDR2 SNEGSKA (reference sequence).

This rearrangement joins TRBV20-1 to TRBJ2-7; D not certain. The source is a human donor who donated a stem cell graft to a child with acute myeloid leukemia. This specimen was PBMCs from the stem cell graft donor, taken from the stem cell graft. Here the CDR3 reads CSARDGQRPKEQYF. For the CDR3, the DNA is TGCAGTGCTAGGGATGGTCAGAGACCTAAGGAGCAGTACTTC.